Given below is one TCR beta chain in context. Trimming took off 2 bases at V and 5 bases at J, with 12 bases between the two ends. Per the germline V gene, CDR1 is SGHTA and CDR2 is FQGTGA. This CDR3 spans 14 amino acids. The sample is drawn from a study of T-cell reconstitution after alpha-beta-depleted transplantation in children. TCRbeta library construction was performed incorporating unique molecular identifiers. Via MiXCR, TCRdb re-called the PCR reads, giving one row per CDR3 protein. Here the sample spans about 400,000 distinct CDR3 sequences, 20% being singletons. The V call is TRBV7-3, the J call TRBJ2-5; no clear D. This clonotype was sampled from a human donor who donated a stem cell graft to a child with acute myeloid leukemia. This material consisted of PBMCs from the stem cell graft donor, taken from the stem cell graft. The CDR3 coding sequence is TGTGCCAGCAGCTTACTCGGCGGTGTGGAGACCCAGTACTTC. Amino acid sequence: CASSLLGGVETQYF.